This T cell receptor (beta chain) was sequenced for a study of blood T cell repertoires in COVID-19. This clone came up once. TCRdb's table, derived via immunoSEQ multiplex PCR, lists solely in-frame clones and lacks some. The table includes approximately 86,000 clones, 89% detected once. Trimming took 7 bases from V and 6 from J, leaving 10 bases between them. The length of the CDR3 is 12 residues. Germline V gene lookup returns CDR1 SNHLY and CDR2 FYNNEI. The rearrangement links TRBV2 to TRBJ2-1, with D unclear. The clonotype was recovered from a man aged 45 to 65 with acute or convalescent COVID-19. Sequencing was performed on peripheral blood. CDR3 nucleotide sequence: TGTGCCAGCACGGAGAGAGGCAATGAGCAGTTCTTC. Translated: CASTERGNEQFF.